This T cell receptor beta chain was sequenced for a study of T cell responses to AZD1222 COVID-19 vaccine. Profiling relied on immunoSEQ multiplex PCR, and the TCRdb table lists in-frame clones only, not all of them. Among fewer than 90,000 clones, about 89% were seen once, and the ten largest hold approximately 5.1%. The CDR3 is 14 amino acids. Looked up from germline, CDR1 is MNHEY and CDR2 is SMNVEV (reference sequence). The J segment lost 10 bases and the V segment lost 5 bases, leaving 10 bases of the junction unmatched. The chain carries TRBV27 and TRBJ2-1; 8 bases fit TRBD2. The clonotype comes from an adult who received the AZD1222 COVID-19 vaccine. Source: peripheral blood, taken 28 days after the second AZD1222 dose. The CDR3 spells CASSLISGGREQFF. In DNA form, the CDR3 reads TGTGCCAGCAGTCTGATCAGTGGCGGGAGGGAGCAGTTCTTC.